Reported below is one TCR beta chain. These data originate in a study of memory CD4+ T cells and cytomegalovirus serostatus. The CDR3 runs 14 residues. The V and J ends lost 4 bases and 8 bases, in that order; junction bases with no gene match: 7. Per germline, CDR1 SNHLY and CDR2 FYNNEI. Method: immunoSEQ multiplex PCR; TCRdb's copy keeps in-frame clones and lacks some. In the table there are about 52,000 clones, over 70% of which are singletons. Single viable CD3+CD4+CD8-CD45RO+ cells were sorted as the memory CD4+ T cells. Sequenced sample: memory CD4+ T cells from blood. This clonotype was obtained from an adult in good health and CMV-seropositive. The chain is built from TRBV2 and TRBJ2-2; 7 bases match TRBD1. Here the CDR3 reads CASSVEQGIGELFF. For the CDR3, the DNA is TGTGCCAGCAGTGTAGAACAGGGGATAGGGGAGCTGTTTTTT.